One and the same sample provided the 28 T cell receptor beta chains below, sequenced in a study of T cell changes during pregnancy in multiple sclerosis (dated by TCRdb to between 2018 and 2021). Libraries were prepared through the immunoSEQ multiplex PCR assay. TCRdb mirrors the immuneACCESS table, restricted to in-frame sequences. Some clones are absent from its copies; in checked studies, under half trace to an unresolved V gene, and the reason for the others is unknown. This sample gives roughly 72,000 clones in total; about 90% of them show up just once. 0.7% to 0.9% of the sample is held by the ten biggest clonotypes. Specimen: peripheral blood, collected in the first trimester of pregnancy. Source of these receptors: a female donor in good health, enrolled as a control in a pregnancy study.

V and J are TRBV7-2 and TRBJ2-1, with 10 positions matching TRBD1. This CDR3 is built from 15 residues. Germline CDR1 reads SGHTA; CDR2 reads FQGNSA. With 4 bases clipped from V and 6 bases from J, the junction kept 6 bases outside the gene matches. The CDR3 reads CASSWTGTGANEQFF. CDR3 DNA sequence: TGTGCCAGCAGCTGGACCGGGACAGGGGCCAATGAGCAGTTCTTC.

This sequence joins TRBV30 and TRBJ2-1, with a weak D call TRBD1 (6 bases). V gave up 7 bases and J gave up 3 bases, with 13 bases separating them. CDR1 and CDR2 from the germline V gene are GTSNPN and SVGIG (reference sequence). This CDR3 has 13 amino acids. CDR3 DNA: TGTGCCTCGCGACAGGATCACTACAATGAGCAGTTCTTC. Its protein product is CASRQDHYNEQFF.

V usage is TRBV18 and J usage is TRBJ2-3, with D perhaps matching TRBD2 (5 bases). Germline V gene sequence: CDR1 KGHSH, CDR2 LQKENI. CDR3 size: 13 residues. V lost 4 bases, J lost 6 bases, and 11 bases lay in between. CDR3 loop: CASSLGVQDTQYF. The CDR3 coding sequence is TGTGCCAGCTCACTGGGAGTTCAGGATACGCAGTATTTT.

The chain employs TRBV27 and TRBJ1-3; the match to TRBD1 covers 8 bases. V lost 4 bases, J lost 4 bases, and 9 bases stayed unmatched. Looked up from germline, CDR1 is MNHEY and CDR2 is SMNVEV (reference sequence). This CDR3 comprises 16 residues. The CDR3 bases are TGTGCCAGCAGTTCGAATGTAAGGACAGGGGGAAACACCATATATTTT. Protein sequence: CASSSNVRTGGNTIYF.

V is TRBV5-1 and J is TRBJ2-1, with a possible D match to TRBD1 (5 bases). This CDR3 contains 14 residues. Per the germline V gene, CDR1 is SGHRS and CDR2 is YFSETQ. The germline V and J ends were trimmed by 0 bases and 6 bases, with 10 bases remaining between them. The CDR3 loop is CASSLGVQGNEQFF. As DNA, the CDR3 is TGCGCCAGCAGCTTGGGGGTTCAGGGCAATGAGCAGTTCTTC.

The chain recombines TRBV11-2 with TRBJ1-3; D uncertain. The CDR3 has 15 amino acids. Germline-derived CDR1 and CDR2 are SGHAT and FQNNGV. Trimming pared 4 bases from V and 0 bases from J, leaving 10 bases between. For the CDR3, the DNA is TGTGCCAGCAGCTCCCACCAGGTCTCTGGAAACACCATATATTTT. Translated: CASSSHQVSGNTIYF.

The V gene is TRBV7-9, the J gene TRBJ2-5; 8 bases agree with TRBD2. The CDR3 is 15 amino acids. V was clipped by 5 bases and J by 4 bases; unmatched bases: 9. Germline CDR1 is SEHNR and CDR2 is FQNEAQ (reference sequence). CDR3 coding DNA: TGTGCCAGCAGCCCCGCTAGCGGGCCGGGAGAGACCCAGTACTTC. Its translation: CASSPASGPGETQYF.

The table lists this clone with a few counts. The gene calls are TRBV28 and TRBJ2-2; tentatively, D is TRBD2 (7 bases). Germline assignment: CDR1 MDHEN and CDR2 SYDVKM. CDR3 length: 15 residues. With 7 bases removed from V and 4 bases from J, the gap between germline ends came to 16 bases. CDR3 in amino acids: CASKGDYRATGELFF. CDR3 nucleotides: TGTGCCAGCAAGGGGGACTATCGCGCCACCGGGGAGCTGTTTTTT.

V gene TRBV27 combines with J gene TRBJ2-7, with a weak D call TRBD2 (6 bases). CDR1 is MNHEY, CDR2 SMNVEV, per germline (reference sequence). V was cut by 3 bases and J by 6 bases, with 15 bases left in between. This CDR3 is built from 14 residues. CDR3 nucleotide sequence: TGTGCCAGCAGTTTTGGAGGGGCTCGGGGCGAGCAGTACTTC. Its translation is CASSFGGARGEQYF.

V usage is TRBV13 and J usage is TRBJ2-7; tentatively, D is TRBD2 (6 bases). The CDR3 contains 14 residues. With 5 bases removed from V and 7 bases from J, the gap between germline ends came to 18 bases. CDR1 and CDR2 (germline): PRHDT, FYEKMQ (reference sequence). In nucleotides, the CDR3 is TGTGCCAGCAGCCTCGGACAAGGTGGGAGGGAGCAGTACTTC. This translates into CASSLGQGGREQYF.

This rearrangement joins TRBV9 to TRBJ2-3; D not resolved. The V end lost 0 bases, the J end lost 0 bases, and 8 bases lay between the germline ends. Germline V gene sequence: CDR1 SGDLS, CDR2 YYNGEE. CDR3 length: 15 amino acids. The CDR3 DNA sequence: TGTGCCAGCAGCGTAGAACAGATTAGCACAGATACGCAGTATTTT. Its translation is CASSVEQISTDTQYF.

The CDR3 sequence: CASSMAGVTNEKLFF. The CDR3 bases are TGTGCCAGCTCAATGGCGGGGGTAACTAATGAAAAACTGTTTTTT. This sequence joins TRBV18 and TRBJ1-4, with D possibly TRBD1 on 5 matching bases. V lost 5 bases to trimming and J lost 1 base, with 11 bases between them. Germline lookup yields CDR1 KGHSH and CDR2 LQKENI. This CDR3 is 15 amino acids long.

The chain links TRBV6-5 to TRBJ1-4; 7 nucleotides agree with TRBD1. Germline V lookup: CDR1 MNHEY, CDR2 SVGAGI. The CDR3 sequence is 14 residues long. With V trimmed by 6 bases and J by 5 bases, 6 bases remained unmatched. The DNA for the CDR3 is TGTGCCAGCAGCTGGACAGGAATCAATGAAAAACTGTTTTTT. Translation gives CASSWTGINEKLFF.

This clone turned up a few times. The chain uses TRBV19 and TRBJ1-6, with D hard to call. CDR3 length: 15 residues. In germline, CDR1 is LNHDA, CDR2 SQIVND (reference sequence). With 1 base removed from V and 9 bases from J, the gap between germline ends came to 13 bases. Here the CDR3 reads CASSIGPEFGSPLHF. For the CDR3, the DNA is TGTGCCAGTAGTATAGGACCGGAGTTCGGTTCACCCCTCCACTTT.

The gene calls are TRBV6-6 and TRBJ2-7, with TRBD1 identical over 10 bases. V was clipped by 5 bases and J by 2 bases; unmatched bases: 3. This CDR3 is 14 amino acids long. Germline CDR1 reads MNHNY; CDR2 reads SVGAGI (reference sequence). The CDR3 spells CASSVGQGAYEQYF. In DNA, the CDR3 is TGTGCCAGCAGTGTTGGACAGGGGGCCTACGAGCAGTACTTC.

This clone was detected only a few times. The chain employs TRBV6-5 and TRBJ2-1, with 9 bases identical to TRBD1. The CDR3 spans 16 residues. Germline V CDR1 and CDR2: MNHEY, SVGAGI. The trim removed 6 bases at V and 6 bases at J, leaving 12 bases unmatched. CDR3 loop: CASSYIPGQGANEQFF. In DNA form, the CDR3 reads TGTGCCAGCAGCTACATCCCGGGACAGGGAGCCAATGAGCAGTTCTTC.

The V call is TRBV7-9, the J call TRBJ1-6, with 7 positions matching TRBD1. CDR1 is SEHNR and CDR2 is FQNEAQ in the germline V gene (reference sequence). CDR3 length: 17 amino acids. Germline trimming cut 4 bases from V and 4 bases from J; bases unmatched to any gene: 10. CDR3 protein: CASSSPYGTAYNSPLHF. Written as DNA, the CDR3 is TGTGCCAGCAGCTCACCTTACGGGACAGCGTATAATTCACCCCTCCACTTT.

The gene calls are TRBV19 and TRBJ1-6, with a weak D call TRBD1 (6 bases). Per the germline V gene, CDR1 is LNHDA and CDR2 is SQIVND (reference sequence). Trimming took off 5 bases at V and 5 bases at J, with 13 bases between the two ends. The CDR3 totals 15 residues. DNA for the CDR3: TGTGCCAGTAGTCCCTGGGGGCCTGATAATTCACCCCTCCACTTT. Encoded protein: CASSPWGPDNSPLHF.

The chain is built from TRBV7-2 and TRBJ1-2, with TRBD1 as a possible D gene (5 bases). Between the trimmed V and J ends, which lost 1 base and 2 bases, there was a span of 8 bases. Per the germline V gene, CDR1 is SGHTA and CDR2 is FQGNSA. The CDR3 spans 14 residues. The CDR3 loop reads CASSLVGGNYGYTF. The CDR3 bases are TGTGCCAGCAGCTTAGTTGGGGGGAACTATGGCTACACCTTC.

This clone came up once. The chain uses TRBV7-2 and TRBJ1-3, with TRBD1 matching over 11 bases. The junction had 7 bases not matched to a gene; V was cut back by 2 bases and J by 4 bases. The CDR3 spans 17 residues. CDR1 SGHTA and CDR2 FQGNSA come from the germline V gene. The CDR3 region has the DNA TGTGCCAGCAGCTTAATGGGGACAGGGGGTCAGGGAAACACCATATATTTT. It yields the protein CASSLMGTGGQGNTIYF.

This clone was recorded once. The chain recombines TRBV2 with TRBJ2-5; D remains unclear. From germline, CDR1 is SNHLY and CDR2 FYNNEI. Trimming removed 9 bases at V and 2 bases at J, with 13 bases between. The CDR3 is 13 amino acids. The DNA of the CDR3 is TGTGCCAGTAAATTGCAGGCTCAAGAGACCCAGTACTTC. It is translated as CASKLQAQETQYF.

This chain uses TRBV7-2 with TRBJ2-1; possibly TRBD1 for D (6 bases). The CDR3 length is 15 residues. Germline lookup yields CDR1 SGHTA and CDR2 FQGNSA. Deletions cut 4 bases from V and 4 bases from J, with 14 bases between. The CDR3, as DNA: TGTGCCAGCAGCTCTCCGGGACAACCTTACAATGAGCAGTTCTTC. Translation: CASSSPGQPYNEQFF.

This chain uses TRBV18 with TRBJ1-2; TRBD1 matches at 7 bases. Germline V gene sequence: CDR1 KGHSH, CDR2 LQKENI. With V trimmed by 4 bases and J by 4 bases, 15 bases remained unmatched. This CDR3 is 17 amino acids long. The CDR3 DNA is TGTGCCAGCTCACTTGCAGCGCAGCGACAGGGTCGCTATGGCTACACCTTC. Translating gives CASSLAAQRQGRYGYTF.

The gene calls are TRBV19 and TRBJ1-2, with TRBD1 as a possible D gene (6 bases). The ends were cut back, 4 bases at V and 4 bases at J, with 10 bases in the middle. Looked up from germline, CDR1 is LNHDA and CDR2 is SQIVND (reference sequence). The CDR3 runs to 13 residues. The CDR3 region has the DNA TGTGCCAGTAGTAATGGGGGCGGCTATGGCTACACCTTC. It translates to CASSNGGGYGYTF.

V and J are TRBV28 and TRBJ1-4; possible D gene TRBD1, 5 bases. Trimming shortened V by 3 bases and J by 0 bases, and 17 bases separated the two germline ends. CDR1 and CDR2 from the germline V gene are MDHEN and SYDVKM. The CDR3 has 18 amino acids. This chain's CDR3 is CASSFLSGVSATNEKLFF. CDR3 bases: TGTGCCAGCAGTTTTCTCTCGGGGGTGTCAGCAACTAATGAAAAACTGTTTTTT.

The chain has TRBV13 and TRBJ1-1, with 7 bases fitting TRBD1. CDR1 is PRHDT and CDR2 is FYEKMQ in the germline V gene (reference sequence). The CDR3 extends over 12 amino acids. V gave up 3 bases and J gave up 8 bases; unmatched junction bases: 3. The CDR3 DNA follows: TGTGCCAGCAGCTTGGGACAGTTAGAAGCTTTCTTT. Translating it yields CASSLGQLEAFF.

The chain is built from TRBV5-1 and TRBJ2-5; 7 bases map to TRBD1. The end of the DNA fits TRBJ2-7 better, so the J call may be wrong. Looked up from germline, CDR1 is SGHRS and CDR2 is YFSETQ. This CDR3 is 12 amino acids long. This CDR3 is CASSPTGIEQYF. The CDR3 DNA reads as TGCGCCAGCAGCCCGACAGGGATCGAGCAGTACTTC.

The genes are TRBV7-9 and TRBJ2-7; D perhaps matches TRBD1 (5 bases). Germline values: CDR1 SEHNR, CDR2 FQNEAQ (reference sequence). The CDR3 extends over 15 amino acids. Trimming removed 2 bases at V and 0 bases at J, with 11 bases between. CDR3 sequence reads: CASSLRQGPSYEQYF. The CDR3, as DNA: TGTGCCAGCAGCTTAAGGCAGGGCCCCTCCTACGAGCAGTACTTC.